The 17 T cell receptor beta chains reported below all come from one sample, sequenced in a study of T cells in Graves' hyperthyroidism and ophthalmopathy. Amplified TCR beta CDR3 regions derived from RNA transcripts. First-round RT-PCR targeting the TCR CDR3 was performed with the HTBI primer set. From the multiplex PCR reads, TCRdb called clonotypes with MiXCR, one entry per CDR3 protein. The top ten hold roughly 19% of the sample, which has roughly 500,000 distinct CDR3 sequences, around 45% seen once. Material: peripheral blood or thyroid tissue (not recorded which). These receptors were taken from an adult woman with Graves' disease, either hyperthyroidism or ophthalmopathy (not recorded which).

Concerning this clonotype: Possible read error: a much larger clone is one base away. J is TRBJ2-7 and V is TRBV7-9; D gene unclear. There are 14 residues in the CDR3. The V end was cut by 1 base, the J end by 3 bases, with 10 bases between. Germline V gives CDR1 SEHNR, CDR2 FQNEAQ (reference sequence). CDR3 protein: CASSLGRGYYEQYF. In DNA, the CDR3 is TGTGCCAGCAGCTTAGGGCGCGGCTACTACGAGCAGTACTTC.

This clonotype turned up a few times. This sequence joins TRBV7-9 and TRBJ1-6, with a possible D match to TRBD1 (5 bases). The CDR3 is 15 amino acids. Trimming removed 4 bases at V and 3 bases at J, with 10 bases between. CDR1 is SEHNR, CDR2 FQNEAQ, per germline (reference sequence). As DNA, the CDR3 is TGTGCCAGCAGCTCGACAGCGAGCTATAATTCACCCCTCCACTTT. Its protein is CASSSTASYNSPLHF.

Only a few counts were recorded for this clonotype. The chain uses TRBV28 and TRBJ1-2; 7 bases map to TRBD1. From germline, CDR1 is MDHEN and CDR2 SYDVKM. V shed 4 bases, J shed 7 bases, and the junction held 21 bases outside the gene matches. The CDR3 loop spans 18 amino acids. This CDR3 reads CASSSIGTGGGSGGGYTF. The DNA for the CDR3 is TGTGCCAGCAGTTCCATCGGCACCGGAGGGGGCTCAGGTGGTGGCTACACCTTC.

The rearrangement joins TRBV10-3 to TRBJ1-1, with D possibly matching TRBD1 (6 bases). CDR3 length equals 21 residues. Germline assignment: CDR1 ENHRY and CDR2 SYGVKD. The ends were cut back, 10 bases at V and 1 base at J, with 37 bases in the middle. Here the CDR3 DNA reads TGTGCCACCCGGGACATTCCTCGGGGACGTGGCAGTTACAGGGAGAACACTGAAGCTTTCTTT. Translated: CATRDIPRGRGSYRENTEAFF.

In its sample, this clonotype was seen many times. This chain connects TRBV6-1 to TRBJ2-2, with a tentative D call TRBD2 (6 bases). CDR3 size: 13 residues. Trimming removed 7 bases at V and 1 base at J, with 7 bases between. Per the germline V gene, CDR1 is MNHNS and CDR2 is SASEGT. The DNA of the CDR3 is TGTGCCAGCACGGAGGGGAACACCGGGGAGCTGTTTTTT. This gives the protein CASTEGNTGELFF.

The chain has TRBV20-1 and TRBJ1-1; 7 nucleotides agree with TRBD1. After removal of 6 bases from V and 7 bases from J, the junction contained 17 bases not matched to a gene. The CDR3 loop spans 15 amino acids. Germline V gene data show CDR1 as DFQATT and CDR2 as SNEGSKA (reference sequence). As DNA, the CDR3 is TGCAGTGCCAACCCCAGACAGGGATTAGCGAGTGAAGCTTTCTTT. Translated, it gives CSANPRQGLASEAFF.

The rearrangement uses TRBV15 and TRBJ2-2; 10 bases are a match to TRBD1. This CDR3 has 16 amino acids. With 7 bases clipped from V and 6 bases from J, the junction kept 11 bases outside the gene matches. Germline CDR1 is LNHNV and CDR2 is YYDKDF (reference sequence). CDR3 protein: CATTETGGFLAGELFF. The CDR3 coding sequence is TGTGCCACCACCGAGACAGGGGGCTTCTTGGCCGGGGAGCTGTTTTTT.

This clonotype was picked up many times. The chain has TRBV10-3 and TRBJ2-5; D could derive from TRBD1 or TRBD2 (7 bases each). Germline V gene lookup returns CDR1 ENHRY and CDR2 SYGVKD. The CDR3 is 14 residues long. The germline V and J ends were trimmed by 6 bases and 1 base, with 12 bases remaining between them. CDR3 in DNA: TGTGCCATCAGCCTCAGGGGGGGCCAAGAGACCCAGTACTTC. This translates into CAISLRGGQETQYF.

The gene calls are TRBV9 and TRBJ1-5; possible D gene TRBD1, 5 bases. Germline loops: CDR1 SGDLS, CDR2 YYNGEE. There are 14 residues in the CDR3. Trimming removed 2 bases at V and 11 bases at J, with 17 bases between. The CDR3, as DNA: TGTGCCAGCAGCGTGGGGACTAGCGGGAGGGCCCAGCATTTT. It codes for CASSVGTSGRAQHF. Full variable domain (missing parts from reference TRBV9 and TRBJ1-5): DSGVTQTPKHLITATGQRVTLRCSPRSGDLSVYWYQQSLDQGLQFLIQYYNGEERAKGNILERFSAQQFPDLHSELNLSSLELGDSALYFCASSVGTSGRAQHFGDGTRLSIL.

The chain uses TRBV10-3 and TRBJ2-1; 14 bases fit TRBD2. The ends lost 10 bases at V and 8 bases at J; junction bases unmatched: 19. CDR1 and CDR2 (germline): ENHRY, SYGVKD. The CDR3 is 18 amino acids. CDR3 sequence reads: CATRTELWTSGRSDEQFF. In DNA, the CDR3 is TGTGCCACCCGGACCGAATTATGGACTAGCGGGAGGTCGGATGAGCAGTTCTTC.

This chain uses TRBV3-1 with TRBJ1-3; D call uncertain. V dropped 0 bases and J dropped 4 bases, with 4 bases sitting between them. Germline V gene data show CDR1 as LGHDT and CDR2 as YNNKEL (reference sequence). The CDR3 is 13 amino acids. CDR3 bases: TGTGCCAGCAGCCAAGATCCCGGAAACACCATATATTTT. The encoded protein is CASSQDPGNTIYF.

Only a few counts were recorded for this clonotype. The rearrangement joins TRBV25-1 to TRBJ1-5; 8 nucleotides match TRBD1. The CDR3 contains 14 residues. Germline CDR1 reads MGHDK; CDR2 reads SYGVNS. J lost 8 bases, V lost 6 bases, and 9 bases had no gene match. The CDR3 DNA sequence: TGTGCCAGCAGCGAACCGGGACAGGTTGAGCCCCAGCATTTT. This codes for CASSEPGQVEPQHF.

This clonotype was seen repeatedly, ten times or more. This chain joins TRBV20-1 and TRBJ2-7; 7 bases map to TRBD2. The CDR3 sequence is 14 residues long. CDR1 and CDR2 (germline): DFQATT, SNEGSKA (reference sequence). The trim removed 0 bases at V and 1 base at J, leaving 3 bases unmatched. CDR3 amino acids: CSARDGGGSYEQYF. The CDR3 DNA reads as TGCAGTGCTAGAGATGGGGGGGGTTCCTACGAGCAGTACTTC.

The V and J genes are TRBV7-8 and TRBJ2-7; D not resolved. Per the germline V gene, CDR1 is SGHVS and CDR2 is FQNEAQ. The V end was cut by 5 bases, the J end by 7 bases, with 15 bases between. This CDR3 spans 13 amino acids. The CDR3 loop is CASSTRTLGEQYF. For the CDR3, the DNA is TGTGCCAGCAGCACCCGGACGTTAGGGGAGCAGTACTTC.

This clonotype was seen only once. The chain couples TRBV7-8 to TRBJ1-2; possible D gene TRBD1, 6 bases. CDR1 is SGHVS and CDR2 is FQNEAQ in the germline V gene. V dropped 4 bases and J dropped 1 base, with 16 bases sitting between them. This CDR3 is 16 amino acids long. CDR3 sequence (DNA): TGTGCCAGCAGCTGCGTCGGACAGAAAGTTAACTATGGCTACACCTTC. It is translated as CASSCVGQKVNYGYTF.

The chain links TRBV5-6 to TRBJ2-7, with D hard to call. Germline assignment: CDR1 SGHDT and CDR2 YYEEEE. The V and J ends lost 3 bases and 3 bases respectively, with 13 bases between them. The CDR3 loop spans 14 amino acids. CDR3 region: CASSSRLGDYEQYF. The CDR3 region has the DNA TGTGCCAGCAGCTCTAGACTTGGGGACTACGAGCAGTACTTC. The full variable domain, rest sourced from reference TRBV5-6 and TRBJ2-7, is DAGVTQSPTHLIKTRGQQVTLRCSPKSGHDTVSWYQQALGQGPQFIFQYYEEEERQRGNFPDRFSGHQFPNYSSELNVNALLLGDSALYLCASSSRLGDYEQYFGPGTRLTVT.

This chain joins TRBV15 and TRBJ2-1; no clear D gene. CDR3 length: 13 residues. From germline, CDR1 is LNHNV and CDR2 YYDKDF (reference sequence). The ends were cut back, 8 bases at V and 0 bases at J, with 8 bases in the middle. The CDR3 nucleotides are TGTGCCACCTCCCTGCGCTCCTACAATGAGCAGTTCTTC. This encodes CATSLRSYNEQFF.